The 8 T cell receptor beta chains in this list originate from one sample, sequenced in a study of response to subunit inactivated influenza vaccine (dated by TCRdb to 2016 to 2018). Libraries were built with RT-PCR. Sequencing relied on an Illumina HiSeq 2500. The raw public data were reprocessed by TCRdb itself: fastp quality trimming at Q25, MiXCR clonotype calling, in-frame beta chains only. For every CDR3 protein sequence, its rows merge into one entry that carries the most common genes and DNA. The sample records roughly 700,000 distinct CDR3 sequences, less than 20% of which are singletons. Approximately 10% of the sample belongs to the ten largest clones. The sample was PBMCs from blood, taken roughly 12 days after vaccination. The origin of the receptors is a man aged 45-65 years who received an inactivated influenza vaccine. Donor details come from another sample of the same person, matched by shared clones.

V usage is TRBV4-1 and J usage is TRBJ1-5, with D uncertain. V lost 0 bases and J lost 9, with 9 bases in between. Germline CDR1 MGHRA, CDR2 YSYEKL. The CDR3 totals 13 residues. This chain's CDR3 is CASSQDGGLPQHF. DNA of the CDR3: TGCGCCAGCAGCCAAGATGGAGGGCTGCCCCAGCATTTT.

This clonotype was observed a few times. The chain recombines TRBV2 with TRBJ2-3, with 10 nucleotides matching TRBD2. This CDR3 is built from 15 residues. Per germline, CDR1 SNHLY and CDR2 FYNNEI. Trimming removed 6 bases from V and 5 bases from J; junction bases left unmatched: 8. The CDR3 is CASRKPGLAIDTQYF. The CDR3 DNA reads TGTGCCAGCAGGAAACCGGGACTAGCGATAGATACGCAGTATTTT.

The chain employs TRBV12-3 or TRBV12-4 and TRBJ2-5, with 11 bases that match TRBD1. The CDR3 extends over 15 amino acids. V was pared by 6 bases and J by 5 bases, with 8 bases of the junction left unmatched. CDR3 coding DNA: TGTGCCAGCAGCACCGGACAGGGGGCGGGTGAGACCCAGTACTTC. It yields the protein CASSTGQGAGETQYF.

The V call is TRBV11-2, the J call TRBJ2-1, with 7 bases aligning to TRBD2. The V segment lost 6 bases and the J segment 8 bases; nucleotides outside the gene matches: 16. Germline CDR1 SGHAT, CDR2 FQNNGV. This CDR3 spans 16 amino acids. CDR3 in amino acids: CASSSPRLTGRDEQFF. For the CDR3, the DNA is TGTGCCAGCAGTTCGCCCCGTCTAACTGGGAGGGATGAGCAGTTCTTC.

This clonotype showed up just a few times. This chain links TRBV29-1 with TRBJ2-1, with unresolved D. The CDR3 totals 18 residues. With 4 bases removed from V and 0 bases from J, the gap between germline ends came to 22 bases. In germline, CDR1 is SQVTM, CDR2 ANQGSEA. The CDR3 DNA reads TGCAGCGTTGTTATATGGCGCGGCGGATTGAGCTCCTACAATGAGCAGTTCTTC. It translates to CSVVIWRGGLSSYNEQFF.

The V and J genes are TRBV11-2 and TRBJ2-7; 10 bases match TRBD1. This CDR3 contains 15 residues. J gave up 5 bases and V 0 bases, and 4 bases lay outside the gene matches. CDR1 and CDR2 from the germline V gene are SGHAT and FQNNGV. The CDR3 region is CASSLEGQGIHEQYF. The DNA of the CDR3 is TGTGCCAGCAGCTTAGAGGGACAGGGGATTCACGAGCAGTACTTC.

The rearrangement links TRBV7-2 to TRBJ1-1; no firm D call. Germline CDR1 reads SGHTA; CDR2 reads FQGNSA. V dropped 1 base and J dropped 3 bases, with 9 bases sitting between them. The CDR3 is 14 amino acids. The CDR3 loop reads CASSLGGSYTEAFF. DNA for the CDR3: TGTGCCAGCAGCTTAGGTGGGTCGTACACTGAAGCTTTCTTT.

This sequence joins TRBV28 and TRBJ2-7, with D possibly TRBD1 on 5 matching bases. Trimming removed 5 bases at V and 7 bases at J, with 18 bases between. The CDR3 has 14 amino acids. The germline V gene encodes CDR1 MDHEN and CDR2 SYDVKM. CDR3 nucleotide sequence: TGTGCCAGCAGTCCCACGAGAAGGGGTGAGGAGCAGTACTTC. It specifies CASSPTRRGEEQYF.